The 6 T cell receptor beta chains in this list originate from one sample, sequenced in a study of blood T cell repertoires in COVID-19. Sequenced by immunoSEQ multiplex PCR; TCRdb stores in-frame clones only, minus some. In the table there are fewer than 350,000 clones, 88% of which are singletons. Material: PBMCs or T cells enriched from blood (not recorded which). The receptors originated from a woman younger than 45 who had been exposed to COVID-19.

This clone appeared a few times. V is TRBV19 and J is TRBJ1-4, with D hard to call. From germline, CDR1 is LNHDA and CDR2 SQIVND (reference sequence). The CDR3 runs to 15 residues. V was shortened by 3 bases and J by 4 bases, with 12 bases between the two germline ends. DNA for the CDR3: TGTGCCAGTAGTATGAGTCCGGGAGATAATGAAAAACTGTTTTTT. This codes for CASSMSPGDNEKLFF. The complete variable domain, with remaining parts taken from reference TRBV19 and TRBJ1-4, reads DGGITQSPKYLFRKEGQNVTLSCEQNLNHDAMYWYRQDPGQGLRLIYYSQIVNDFQKGDIAEGYSVSREKKESFPLTVTSAQKNPTAFYLCASSMSPGDNEKLFFGSGTQLSVL.

The DNA of the CDR3 is TGTGCCAGCAGCTTAAATTTCGGGGGACAAGAGACCCAGTACTTC. This translates into CASSLNFGGQETQYF. The chain couples TRBV7-3 to TRBJ2-5; D perhaps matches TRBD2 (6 bases). Trimming took 1 base from V and 2 from J, leaving 11 bases between them. CDR1 is SGHTA and CDR2 is FQGTGA in the germline V gene. This CDR3 is built from 15 residues.

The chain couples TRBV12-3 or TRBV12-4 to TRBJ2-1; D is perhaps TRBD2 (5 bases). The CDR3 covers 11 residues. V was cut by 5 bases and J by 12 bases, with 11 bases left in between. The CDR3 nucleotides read TGTGCCAGCAGTCCGGACTTGATGCAGTTCTTC. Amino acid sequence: CASSPDLMQFF.

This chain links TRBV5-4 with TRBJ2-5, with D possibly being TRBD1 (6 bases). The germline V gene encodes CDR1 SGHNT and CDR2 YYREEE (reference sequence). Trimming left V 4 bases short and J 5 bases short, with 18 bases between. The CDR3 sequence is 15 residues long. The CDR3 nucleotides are TGTGCCAGCAGCGCGCCCAGGGGAATGGGTGAGACCCAGTACTTC. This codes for CASSAPRGMGETQYF.

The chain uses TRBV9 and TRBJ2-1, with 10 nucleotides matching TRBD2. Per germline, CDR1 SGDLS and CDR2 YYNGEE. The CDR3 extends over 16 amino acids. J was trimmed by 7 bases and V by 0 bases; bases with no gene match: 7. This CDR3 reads CASSVGPSGSGNEQFF. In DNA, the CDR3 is TGTGCCAGCAGCGTAGGCCCTAGCGGGAGTGGGAATGAGCAGTTCTTC.

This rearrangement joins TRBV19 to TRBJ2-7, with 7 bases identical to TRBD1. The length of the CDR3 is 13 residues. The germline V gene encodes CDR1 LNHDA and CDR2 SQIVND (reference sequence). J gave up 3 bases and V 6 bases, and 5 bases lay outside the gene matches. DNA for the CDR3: TGTGCCAGTAGACAGGACAGGTTCTACGAGCAGTACTTC. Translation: CASRQDRFYEQYF.